This TCR beta chain was identified in a study of T cells in women clearing cervical HPV infection. Assay used: immunoSEQ multiplex PCR; TCRdb lists only in-frame clones, some missing. The specimen's table records tens of thousands of clones. The receptor's source is a woman between 18 and 70 years old with a cervical HPV16 infection that either progressed to CIN3+ or cleared (not recorded which). Material: blood buffy coat.

The covered CDR3 bases are TGTGCCAGCTCACCACCGAGCGGGAGGGCCTTCGAG. Amino acid sequence: CASSPPSGRAFE. The CDR3 as a whole reads CASSPPSGRAFEQYF. The genes are TRBV18 and TRBJ2-7, with 10 bases aligning to TRBD2. The CDR3 goes on 3 residues after the read ends, and that part is filled in from the germline J gene. Germline CDR1 and CDR2: KGHSH and LQKENI. The junction had 5 bases not matched to a gene; V was cut back by 0 bases and J by 6 bases. This CDR3 has 15 residues.